Listed here are 8 T cell receptor beta chains from one sample, sequenced in a study of shared clonotypes between healthy human individuals. Some clones are missing from TCRdb's copy, which holds only in-frame ones; the method was immunoSEQ multiplex PCR. The sample has millions of clones; over 85% are singletons. The sample consisted of naive CD4+ T cells sorted from blood. This sample's subset: CD45RA+ positively selected. These receptor sequences come from a man between 18 and 29 years old in good health.

The V gene is TRBV4-1, the J gene TRBJ1-6; 9 bases line up with TRBD1. The junction had 1 base not matched to a gene; V was cut back by 1 base and J by 6 bases. This CDR3 region has 15 residues. CDR1 is MGHRA and CDR2 is YSYEKL in the germline V gene. The CDR3 bases are TGCGCCAGCAGCCAAGGGGACAGGGCTAATTCACCCCTCCACTTT. Protein sequence: CASSQGDRANSPLHF.

This chain links TRBV7-2 with TRBJ1-5, with D maybe TRBD1 (6 bases). The germline gives CDR1 SGHTA, CDR2 FQGNSA. Deletions cut 5 bases from V and 4 bases from J, with 12 bases between. The CDR3 is 14 residues long. CDR3 coding DNA: TGTGCCAGCAGCCCAGAACAGGGTAATCAGCCCCAGCATTTT. This codes for CASSPEQGNQPQHF. Based on the CDR3 plus reference TRBV7-2 and TRBJ1-5, the full variable domain is GAGVSQSPSNKVTEKGKDVELRCDPISGHTALYWYRQSLGQGLEFLIYFQGNSAPDKSGLPSDRFSAERTGGSVSTLTIQRTQQEDSAVYLCASSPEQGNQPQHFGDGTRLSIL.

This chain links TRBV7-9 with TRBJ2-1; TRBD2 agrees at 7 bases. This CDR3 is built from 15 residues. J gave up 0 bases and V 2 bases, and 1 base lay outside the gene matches. CDR1 is SEHNR, CDR2 FQNEAQ, per germline (reference sequence). CDR3 residues: CASSLREGSYNEQFF. CDR3 DNA: TGTGCCAGCAGCTTAAGGGAGGGCTCCTACAATGAGCAGTTCTTC.

The V gene is TRBV6-1, the J gene TRBJ2-4, with 9 bases lining up with TRBD1. Germline values: CDR1 MNHNS, CDR2 SASEGT. The CDR3 runs 15 residues. The V segment lost 5 bases and the J segment 0 bases; nucleotides outside the gene matches: 2. CDR3 nucleotides: TGTGCCAGCAGTCGGACAGGGGAAGCCAAAAACATTCAGTACTTC. Translating gives CASSRTGEAKNIQYF.

V gene TRBV10-3 combines with J gene TRBJ2-3; 11 nucleotides agree with TRBD2. The length of the CDR3 is 14 residues. CDR1 is ENHRY, CDR2 SYGVKD, per germline. After removal of 6 bases from V and 3 bases from J, the junction contained 2 bases not matched to a gene. CDR3 sequence (DNA): TGTGCCATCAGGCGGACTAGCGGGACAGATACGCAGTATTTT. It encodes CAIRRTSGTDTQYF.

Worth noting for this clone: The same CDR3 arises from other DNA sequences in this sample as well. The chain carries TRBV7-2 and TRBJ2-5; D is possibly TRBD2 (6 bases). The germline V gene encodes CDR1 SGHTA and CDR2 FQGNSA. V was pared by 5 bases and J by 2 bases, with 9 bases between. The CDR3 is made up of 13 amino acids. DNA of the CDR3: TGTGCCAGCAGCAGGGACTTTCAAGAGACCCAGTACTTC. It specifies CASSRDFQETQYF.

V gene TRBV6-5 combines with J gene TRBJ1-6, with D possibly TRBD1 on 6 matching bases. The CDR3 sequence is 14 residues long. CDR1 MNHEY and CDR2 SVGAGI come from the germline V gene. Trimming pared 7 bases from V and 7 bases from J, leaving 14 bases between. Here the CDR3 reads CASKGDVNNSPLHF. CDR3 bases: TGTGCCAGCAAGGGGGACGTGAACAATTCACCCCTCCACTTT.

The J gene is TRBJ1-6, the V gene TRBV28; TRBD1 matches at 8 bases. CDR3 length: 14 amino acids. The V and J ends lost 11 bases and 3 bases, in that order; junction bases with no gene match: 6. Germline-derived CDR1 and CDR2 are MDHEN and SYDVKM. The CDR3 DNA reads as TGTGCCCTAACGGGACAGGTCTATAATTCACCCCTCCACTTT. It is translated as CALTGQVYNSPLHF.